A selection of T cell receptor beta chains follows, all from one sample in a study of patients and donors after allogeneic stem cell transplantation. One entry per CDR3 protein results from TCRdb running MiXCR on the RT-PCR reads. The sample includes 150,000 or so distinct CDR3 sequences, 24% seen only once; the top ten take around 26%. The sequencing sample was made of blood, either unsorted or a sorted T cell fraction (not recorded which). Receptor source: a human donor who was either an allogeneic HSCT recipient or a stem cell or donor lymphocyte infusion donor (not recorded which). It is not recorded whose cells these are; they may come from a transplant donor. Each CDR3 is given with its conserved first and last residue. The order of the fields is CDR3 protein, V gene, J gene.

CDR3aa: CASRLSRDYPYEQYF; v_gene: TRBV12-3/TRBV12-4; j_gene: TRBJ2-7
CDR3aa: CASSYETSRGNQPQHF; v_gene: TRBV6-6; j_gene: TRBJ1-5
CDR3aa: CASFEQGGDEQFF; v_gene: TRBV28; j_gene: TRBJ2-1
CDR3aa: CSAIAGGNQPQHF; v_gene: TRBV20-1; j_gene: TRBJ1-5
CDR3aa: CASSFPPGQGPYEQYF; v_gene: TRBV5-1; j_gene: TRBJ2-7
CDR3aa: CASSQESTGRSRSSPLHF; v_gene: TRBV4-3; j_gene: TRBJ1-6
CDR3aa: CASSSGLNTGELFF; v_gene: TRBV7-3; j_gene: TRBJ2-2
CDR3aa: CASSSQGQAFF; v_gene: TRBV5-1; j_gene: TRBJ1-1
CDR3aa: CASSQVISLDTQYF; v_gene: TRBV3-1; j_gene: TRBJ2-3
CDR3aa: CASSQIRPGVAGYTF; v_gene: TRBV4-2; j_gene: TRBJ1-2
CDR3aa: CASSFLGYEQYF; v_gene: TRBV12-3/TRBV12-4; j_gene: TRBJ2-7
CDR3aa: CASSPTDTGELFF; v_gene: TRBV3-1; j_gene: TRBJ2-2
CDR3aa: CASSYPGTVYNEQFF; v_gene: TRBV14; j_gene: TRBJ2-1
CDR3aa: CASSDGTSGRSSYEQYF; v_gene: TRBV5-4; j_gene: TRBJ2-7